This passage covers 9 T cell receptor beta chains from one sample sequenced in a study of vaccination effects on CD4 cells after COVID-19. Antigen specificity for these receptors is unknown. Sequencing was performed with immunoSEQ multiplex PCR; in TCRdb, only in-frame clones are kept and a portion is missing. The table records about 50,000 clones, under 85% of them present only once. Isolating CD4+ T cells followed roughly ten days of culture. Documented for the person is a PCR-confirmed SARS-CoV-2 infection occurring between March and December 2020. Everyone in the study got two shots of either the BNT162b2 or mRNA-1273 vaccine. The specimen comprised CD4+ T cells from PBMCs cultured without peptide, sampled after COVID-19 vaccination. Receptors originate from a human donor who had a prior SARS-CoV-2 infection.

This chain uses TRBV9 with TRBJ2-3; 7 positions match TRBD2. Germline lookup yields CDR1 SGDLS and CDR2 YYNGEE. J gave up 2 bases and V 2 bases, and 5 bases lay outside the gene matches. The CDR3 spans 15 residues. CDR3 loop: CASSVLAVITDTQYF. DNA of the CDR3: TGTGCCAGCAGCGTTCTAGCGGTGATCACAGATACGCAGTATTTT.

J is TRBJ2-5 and V is TRBV5-1; maybe TRBD1 (5 bases). CDR1 and CDR2 from the germline V gene are SGHRS and YFSETQ. This CDR3 has 15 amino acids. Trimming shortened V by 4 bases and J by 2 bases, and 15 bases separated the two germline ends. CDR3 loop: CASSRLTGPQETQYF. In DNA, the CDR3 is TGCGCCAGCAGCCGATTAACAGGCCCACAAGAGACCCAGTACTTC.

V is TRBV25-1 and J is TRBJ2-1; D possibly corresponds to TRBD2 (6 bases). This CDR3 has 15 residues. Between the trimmed V and J ends, which lost 7 bases and 4 bases, there was a span of 17 bases. Germline CDR1 MGHDK, CDR2 SYGVNS. Here the CDR3 DNA reads TGTGCCAGCAAGAGGGGAGGAGACCTTTACAATGAGCAGTTCTTC. This codes for CASKRGGDLYNEQFF.

This clone turned up a few times. Other DNA sequences in the sample encode the same CDR3. The chain uses TRBV5-5 and TRBJ2-4; TRBD2 is a possible D gene (5 bases). The V end was cut by 0 bases, the J end by 0 bases, with 16 bases between. CDR3 size: 18 residues. Germline V gene sequence: CDR1 SGHKS, CDR2 YYEKEE (reference sequence). The CDR3 reads CASSLAGILSLAKNIQYF. CDR3 in DNA: TGTGCCAGCAGCTTGGCGGGGATTCTGAGTCTAGCCAAAAACATTCAGTACTTC.

The genes are TRBV7-8 and TRBJ2-5; maybe TRBD2 (6 bases). V shed 1 base and J shed 3 bases, with 9 bases lying between them. This CDR3 region has 14 residues. Germline V gene sequence: CDR1 SGHVS, CDR2 FQNEAQ. DNA for the CDR3: TGTGCCAGCAGCTTAGTCCCTAGCGAAGAGACCCAGTACTTC. Translated: CASSLVPSEETQYF.

The chain uses TRBV9 and TRBJ2-5; TRBD1 matches 8 bases. This CDR3 comprises 13 residues. V shed 4 bases, J shed 4 bases, and the junction held 3 bases outside the gene matches. Germline V gives CDR1 SGDLS, CDR2 YYNGEE. The CDR3 protein is CASSPTGGETQYF. CDR3 coding DNA: TGTGCCAGCAGCCCCACAGGGGGAGAGACCCAGTACTTC.

The chain combines TRBV4-1 with TRBJ2-1; no firm D call. V lost 0 bases, J lost 3 bases, and 6 bases lay in between. The V gene's germline CDR1 is MGHRA and CDR2 YSYEKL. This CDR3 has 14 residues. CDR3 residues: CASSQDKVYNEQFF. In DNA, the CDR3 is TGCGCCAGCAGCCAAGATAAGGTCTACAATGAGCAGTTCTTC.

This rearrangement joins TRBV9 to TRBJ2-3; the D is unclear. Germline-derived CDR1 and CDR2 are SGDLS and YYNGEE. CDR3 length: 13 residues. Trimming took 0 bases from V and 5 from J, leaving 7 bases between them. This chain's CDR3 is CASSVAFRDTQYF. The CDR3 coding sequence is TGTGCCAGCAGCGTAGCTTTTCGAGATACGCAGTATTTT.

The chain combines TRBV28 with TRBJ2-2, with 8 nucleotides matching TRBD1. V was pared by 3 bases and J by 7 bases, with 4 bases of the junction left unmatched. This CDR3 spans 14 amino acids. Germline V gene data show CDR1 as MDHEN and CDR2 as SYDVKM. CDR3 sequence: CASSFGTGVGELFF. The CDR3 DNA sequence: TGTGCCAGCAGTTTCGGGACAGGAGTCGGGGAGCTGTTTTTT.